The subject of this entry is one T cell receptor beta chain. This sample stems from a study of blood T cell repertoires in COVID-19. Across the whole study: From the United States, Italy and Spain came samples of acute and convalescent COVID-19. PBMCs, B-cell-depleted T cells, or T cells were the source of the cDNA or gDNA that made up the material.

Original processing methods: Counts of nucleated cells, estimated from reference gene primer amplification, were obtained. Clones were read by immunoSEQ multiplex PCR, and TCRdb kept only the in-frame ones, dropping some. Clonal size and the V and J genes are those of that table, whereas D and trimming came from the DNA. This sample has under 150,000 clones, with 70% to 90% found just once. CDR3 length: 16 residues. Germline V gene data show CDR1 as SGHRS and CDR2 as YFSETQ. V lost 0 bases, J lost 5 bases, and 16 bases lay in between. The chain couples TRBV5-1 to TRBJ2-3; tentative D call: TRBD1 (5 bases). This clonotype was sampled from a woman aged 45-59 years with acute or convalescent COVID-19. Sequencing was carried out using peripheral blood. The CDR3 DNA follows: TGCGCCAGCAGCTTGGGCCAGGGAATAGCCGTAGATACGCAGTATTTT. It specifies CASSLGQGIAVDTQYF.